This T cell receptor (beta chain) was recorded in a study of identical twins. TCRdb independently ran MiXCR on the 5' RACE reads; one entry per CDR3 protein. The table has 1,800,000 or so distinct CDR3 sequences, roughly a third seen once. Worth noting for this clonotype: A read error may explain this, as a much larger clone is one base away.

The sequencing sample was made of cord blood. The clonotype comes from a newborn girl in good health.

The CDR3 sequence: CASSTGLRGHEQFF. In DNA form, the CDR3 reads TGTGCCAGCAGTACCGGACTAAGGGGTCATGAGCAGTTCTTC. The gene calls are TRBV27 and TRBJ2-1; D possibly corresponds to TRBD2 (6 bases). The CDR3 is 14 residues long. V was shortened by 5 bases and J by 8 bases, with 16 bases between the two germline ends. Germline V gene lookup returns CDR1 MNHEY and CDR2 SMNVEV (reference sequence).